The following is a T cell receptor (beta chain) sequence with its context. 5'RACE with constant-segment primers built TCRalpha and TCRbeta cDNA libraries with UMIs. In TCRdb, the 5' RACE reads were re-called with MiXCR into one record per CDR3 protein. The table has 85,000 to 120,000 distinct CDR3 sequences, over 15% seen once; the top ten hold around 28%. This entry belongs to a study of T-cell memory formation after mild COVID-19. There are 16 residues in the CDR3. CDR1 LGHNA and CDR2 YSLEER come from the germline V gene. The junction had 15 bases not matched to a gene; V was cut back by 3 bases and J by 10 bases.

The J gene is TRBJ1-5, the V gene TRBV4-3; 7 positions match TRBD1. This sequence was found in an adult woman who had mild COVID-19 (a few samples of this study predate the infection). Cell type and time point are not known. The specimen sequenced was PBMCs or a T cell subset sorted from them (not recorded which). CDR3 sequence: CASSQEASGGIDPQHF. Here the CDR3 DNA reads TGCGCCAGCAGCCAGGAAGCGTCAGGGGGAATCGATCCCCAGCATTTT.